This T cell receptor beta chain emerged from a study of control samples from healthy donors and cancer patients. Some clones are missing from TCRdb's copy, which holds only in-frame ones; the method was immunoSEQ multiplex PCR. This table has fewer than 200,000 clones, around 89% appearing once. CDR3 size: 12 residues. The V end lost 3 bases, the J end lost 8 bases, and 8 bases lay between the germline ends. Germline CDR1 and CDR2: MNHEY and SVGEGT. The chain has TRBV6-2 or TRBV6-3 and TRBJ2-1, with a weak D call TRBD1 (6 bases). The clonotype originates from a woman in her fifties or sixties in good health. Sequences were obtained from blood. CDR3 nucleotide sequence: TGTGCCAGCAGTTATGGGGGCTATGAGCAGTTCTTC. This translates into CASSYGGYEQFF.